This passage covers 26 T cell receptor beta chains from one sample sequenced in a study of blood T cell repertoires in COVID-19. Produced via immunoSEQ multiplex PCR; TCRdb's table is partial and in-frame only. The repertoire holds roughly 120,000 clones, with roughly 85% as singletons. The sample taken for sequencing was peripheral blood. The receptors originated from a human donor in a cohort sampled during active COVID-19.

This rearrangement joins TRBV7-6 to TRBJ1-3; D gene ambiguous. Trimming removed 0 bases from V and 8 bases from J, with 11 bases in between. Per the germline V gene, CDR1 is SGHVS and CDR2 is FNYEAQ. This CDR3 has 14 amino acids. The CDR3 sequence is CASSLARSADTIYF. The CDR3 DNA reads TGTGCCAGCAGCTTAGCCCGGTCTGCGGACACCATATATTTT.

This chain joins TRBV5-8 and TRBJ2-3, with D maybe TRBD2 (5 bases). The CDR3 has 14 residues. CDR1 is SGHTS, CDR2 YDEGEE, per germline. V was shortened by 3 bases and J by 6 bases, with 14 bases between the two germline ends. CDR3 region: CASSSETTMDTQYF. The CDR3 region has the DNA TGTGCCAGCAGCTCAGAAACGACTATGGATACGCAGTATTTT.

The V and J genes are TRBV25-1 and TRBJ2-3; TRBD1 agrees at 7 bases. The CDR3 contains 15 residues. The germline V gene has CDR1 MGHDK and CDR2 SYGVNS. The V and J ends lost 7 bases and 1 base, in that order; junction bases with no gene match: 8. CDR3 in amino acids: CASTKRDSRTDTQYF. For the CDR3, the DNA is TGTGCCAGCACTAAACGGGACAGCCGCACAGATACGCAGTATTTT.

This CDR3 is CASSTEQVYEQYF. The CDR3 coding sequence is TGTGCCAGCAGCACCGAACAGGTCTACGAGCAGTACTTC. The chain is built from TRBV7-6 and TRBJ2-7; D might be TRBD1 (5 bases). CDR1 is SGHVS and CDR2 is FNYEAQ in the germline V gene. V was clipped by 5 bases and J by 3 bases, with 11 bases between them. The CDR3 has 13 residues. The whole variable domain, filled in from reference TRBV7-6 and TRBJ2-7, reads GAGVSQSPRYKVTKRGQDVALRCDPISGHVSLYWYRQALGQGPEFLTYFNYEAQQDKSGLPNDRFSAERPEGSISTLTIQRTEQRDSAMYRCASSTEQVYEQYFGPGTRLTVT.

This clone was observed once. The CDR3 is CASSFTENTGELFF. The CDR3 coding sequence is TGTGCCAGTAGTTTTACAGAGAACACCGGGGAGCTGTTTTTT. The chain joins TRBV19 to TRBJ2-2, with D unresolved. The CDR3 totals 14 residues. Germline V gene data show CDR1 as LNHDA and CDR2 as SQIVND (reference sequence). Trimming removed 5 bases at V and 1 base at J, with 8 bases between.

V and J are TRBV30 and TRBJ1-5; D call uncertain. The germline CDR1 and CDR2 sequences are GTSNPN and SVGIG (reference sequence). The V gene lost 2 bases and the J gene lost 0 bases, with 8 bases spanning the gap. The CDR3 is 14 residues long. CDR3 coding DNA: TGTGCCTGGAGTCTCGGAGGTAGCAATCAGCCCCAGCATTTT. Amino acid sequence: CAWSLGGSNQPQHF.

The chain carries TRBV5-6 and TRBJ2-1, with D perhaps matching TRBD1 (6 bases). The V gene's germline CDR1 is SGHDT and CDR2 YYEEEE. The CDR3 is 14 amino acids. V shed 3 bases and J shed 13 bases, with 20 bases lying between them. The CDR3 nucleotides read TGTGCCAGCAGCTCAGGTCCCGGGACCAGGGGCCAGTTCTTC. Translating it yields CASSSGPGTRGQFF.

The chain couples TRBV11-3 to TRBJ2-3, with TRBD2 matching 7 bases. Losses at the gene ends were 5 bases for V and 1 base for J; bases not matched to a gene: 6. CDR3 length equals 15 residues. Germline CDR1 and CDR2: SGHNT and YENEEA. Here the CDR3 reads CASSHGGKGTDTQYF. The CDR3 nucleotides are TGTGCCAGCAGCCACGGGGGGAAGGGCACAGATACGCAGTATTTT.

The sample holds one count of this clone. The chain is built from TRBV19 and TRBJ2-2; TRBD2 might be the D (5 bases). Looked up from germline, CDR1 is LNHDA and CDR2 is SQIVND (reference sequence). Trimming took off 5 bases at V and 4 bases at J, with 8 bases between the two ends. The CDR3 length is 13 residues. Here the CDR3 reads CASSRGLTGELFF. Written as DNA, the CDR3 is TGTGCCAGTAGTCGGGGTCTCACCGGGGAGCTGTTTTTT. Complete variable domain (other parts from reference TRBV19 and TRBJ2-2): DGGITQSPKYLFRKEGQNVTLSCEQNLNHDAMYWYRQDPGQGLRLIYYSQIVNDFQKGDIAEGYSVSREKKESFPLTVTSAQKNPTAFYLCASSRGLTGELFFGEGSRLTVL.

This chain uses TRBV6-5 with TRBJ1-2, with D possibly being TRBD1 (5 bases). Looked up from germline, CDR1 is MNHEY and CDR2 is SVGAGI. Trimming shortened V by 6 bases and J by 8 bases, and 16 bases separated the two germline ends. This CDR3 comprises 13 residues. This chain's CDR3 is CASRARDYEGYTF. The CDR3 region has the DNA TGTGCCAGCAGGGCCCGGGACTACGAGGGCTACACCTTC.

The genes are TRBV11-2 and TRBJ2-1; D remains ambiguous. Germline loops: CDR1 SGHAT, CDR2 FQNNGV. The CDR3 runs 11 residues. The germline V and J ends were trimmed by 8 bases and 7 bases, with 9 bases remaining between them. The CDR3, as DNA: TGTGCCAGCCGAAGAGAAAATGAGCAGTTCTTC. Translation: CASRRENEQFF. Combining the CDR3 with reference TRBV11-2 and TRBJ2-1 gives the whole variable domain EAGVAQSPRYKIIEKRQSVAFWCNPISGHATLYWYQQILGQGPKLLIQFQNNGVVDDSQLPKDRFSAERLKGVDSTLKIQPAKLEDSAVYLCASRRENEQFFGPGTRLTVL.

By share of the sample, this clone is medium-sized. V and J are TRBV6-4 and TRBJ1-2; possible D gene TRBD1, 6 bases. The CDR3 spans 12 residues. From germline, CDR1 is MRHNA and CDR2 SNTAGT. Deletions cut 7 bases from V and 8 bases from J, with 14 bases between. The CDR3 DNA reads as TGTGCCAGCAATGATGGGGGCTTGGGCTACACCTTC. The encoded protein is CASNDGGLGYTF.

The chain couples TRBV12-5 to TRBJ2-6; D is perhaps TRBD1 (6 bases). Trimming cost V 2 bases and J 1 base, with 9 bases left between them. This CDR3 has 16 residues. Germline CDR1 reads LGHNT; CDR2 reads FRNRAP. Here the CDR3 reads CASGLLTGSGANVLTF. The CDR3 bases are TGTGCTAGTGGTTTGCTCACAGGGTCTGGGGCCAACGTCCTGACTTTC.

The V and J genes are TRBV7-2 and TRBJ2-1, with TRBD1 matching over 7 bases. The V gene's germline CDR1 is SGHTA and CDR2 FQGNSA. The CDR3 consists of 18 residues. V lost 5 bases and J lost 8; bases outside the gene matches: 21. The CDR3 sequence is CASSPRGSGADALDEQFF. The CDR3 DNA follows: TGTGCCAGCAGCCCCAGGGGGTCAGGGGCAGATGCGCTGGATGAGCAGTTCTTC.

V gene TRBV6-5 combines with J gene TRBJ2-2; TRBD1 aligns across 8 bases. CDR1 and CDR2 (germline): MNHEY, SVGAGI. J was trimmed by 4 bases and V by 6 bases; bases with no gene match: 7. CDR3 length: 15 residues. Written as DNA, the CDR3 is TGTGCCAGCAGCCCCGGACAGGGCGGCACCGGGGAGCTGTTTTTT. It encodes CASSPGQGGTGELFF.

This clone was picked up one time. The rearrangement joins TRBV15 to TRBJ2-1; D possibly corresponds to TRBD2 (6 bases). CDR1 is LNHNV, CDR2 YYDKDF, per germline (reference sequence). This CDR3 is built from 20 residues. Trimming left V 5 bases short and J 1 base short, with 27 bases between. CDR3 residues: CATSPVGTSRTLRSYNEQFF. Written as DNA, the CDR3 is TGTGCCACCAGCCCAGTCGGGACTTCCAGAACACTACGGTCCTACAATGAGCAGTTCTTC.

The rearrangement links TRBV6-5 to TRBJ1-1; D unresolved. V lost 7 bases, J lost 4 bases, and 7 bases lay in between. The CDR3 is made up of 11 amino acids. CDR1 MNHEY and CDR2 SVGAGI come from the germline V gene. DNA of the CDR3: TGTGCCAGCACTATCGGCACTGAAGCTTTCTTT. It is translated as CASTIGTEAFF.

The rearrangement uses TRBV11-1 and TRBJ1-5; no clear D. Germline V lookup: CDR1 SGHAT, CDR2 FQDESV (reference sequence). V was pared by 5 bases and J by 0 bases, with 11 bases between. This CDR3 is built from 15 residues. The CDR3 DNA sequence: TGTGCCAGCAGCCGGCCAGGTTCTAGCAATCAGCCCCAGCATTTT. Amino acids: CASSRPGSSNQPQHF.

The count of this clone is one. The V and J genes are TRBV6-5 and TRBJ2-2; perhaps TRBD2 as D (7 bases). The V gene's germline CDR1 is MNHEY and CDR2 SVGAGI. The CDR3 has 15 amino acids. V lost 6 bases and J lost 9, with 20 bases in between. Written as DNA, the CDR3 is TGTGCCAGCAGCCGCCCGGGGGGCCTCCGACGGGAGCTGTTTTTT. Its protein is CASSRPGGLRRELFF.

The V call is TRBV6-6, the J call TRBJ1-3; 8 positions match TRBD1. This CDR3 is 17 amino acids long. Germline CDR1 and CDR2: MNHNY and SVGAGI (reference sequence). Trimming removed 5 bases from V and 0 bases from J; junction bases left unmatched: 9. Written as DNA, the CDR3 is TGTGCCAGCAGTCCAACAGGGGGTGGGTTCTCTGGAAACACCATATATTTT. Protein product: CASSPTGGGFSGNTIYF.

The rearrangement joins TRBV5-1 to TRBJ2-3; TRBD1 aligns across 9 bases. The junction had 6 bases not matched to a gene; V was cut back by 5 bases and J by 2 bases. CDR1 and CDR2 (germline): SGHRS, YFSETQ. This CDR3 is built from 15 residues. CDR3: CASRLRDRVTDTQYF. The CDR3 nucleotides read TGCGCCAGCAGACTACGGGACAGGGTCACAGATACGCAGTATTTT.

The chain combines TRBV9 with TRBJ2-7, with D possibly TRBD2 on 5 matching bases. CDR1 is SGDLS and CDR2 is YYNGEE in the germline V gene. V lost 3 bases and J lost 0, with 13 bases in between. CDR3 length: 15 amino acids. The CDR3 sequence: CASSADTAGSYEQYF. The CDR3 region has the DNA TGTGCCAGCAGCGCAGACACGGCGGGCTCCTACGAGCAGTACTTC.

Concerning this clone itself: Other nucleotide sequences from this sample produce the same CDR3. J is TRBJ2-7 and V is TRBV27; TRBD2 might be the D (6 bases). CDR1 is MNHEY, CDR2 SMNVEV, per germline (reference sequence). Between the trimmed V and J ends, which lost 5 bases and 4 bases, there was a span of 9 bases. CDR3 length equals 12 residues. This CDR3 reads CASSPGTYEQYF. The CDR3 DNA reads TGTGCCAGCAGTCCGGGGACTTACGAGCAGTACTTC.

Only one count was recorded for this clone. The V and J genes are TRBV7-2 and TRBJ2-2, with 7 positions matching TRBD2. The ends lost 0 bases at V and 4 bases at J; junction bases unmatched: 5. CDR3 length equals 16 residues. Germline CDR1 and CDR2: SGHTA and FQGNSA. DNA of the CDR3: TGTGCCAGCAGCTTAGCGCAGGGCGGGAGCACCGGGGAGCTGTTTTTT. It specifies CASSLAQGGSTGELFF.

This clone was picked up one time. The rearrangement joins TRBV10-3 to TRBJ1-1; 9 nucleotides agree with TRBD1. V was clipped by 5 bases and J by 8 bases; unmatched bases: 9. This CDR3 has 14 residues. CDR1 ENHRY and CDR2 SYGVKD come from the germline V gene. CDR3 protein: CAISPGTGPPEAFF. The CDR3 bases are TGTGCCATCAGTCCCGGGACAGGGCCCCCCGAAGCTTTCTTT.

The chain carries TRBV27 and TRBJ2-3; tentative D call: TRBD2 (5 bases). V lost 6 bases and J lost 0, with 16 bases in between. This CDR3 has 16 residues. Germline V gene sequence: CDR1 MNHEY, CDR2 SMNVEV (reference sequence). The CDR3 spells CASSGMRYSSTDTQYF. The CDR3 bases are TGTGCCAGCAGCGGGATGCGATACTCTAGCACAGATACGCAGTATTTT.